This T cell receptor beta chain derives from a study of regulatory T cells in long-lasting Graves disease. The time point: persistent/refractory GD, antithyroid drugs over 5 years with positive TRAb. PBMC-derived RNA was used for the TCR library. CDR3 length equals 16 residues. The germline CDR1 and CDR2 sequences are SGDLS and YYNGEE. With 0 bases clipped from V and 1 base from J, the junction kept 0 bases outside the gene matches. Construction of the TCR beta libraries employed iRepertoire HTBI primers in conjunction with Arm-PCR of CDR3 regions. TCRdb re-called the multiplex PCR reads through MiXCR, storing one row per CDR3 protein. Here the sample spans about 400,000 distinct CDR3 sequences, around 21% being singletons.

The chain has TRBV9 and TRBJ2-7; 14 nucleotides match TRBD2. Sequences were derived from peripheral blood mononuclear cells (PBMCs), sampled when the disease was refractory, from a patient treated with antithyroid drugs. This sequence originates from a female donor with Graves disease. In DNA form, the CDR3 reads TGTGCCAGCAGCGTAGGGACTAGCGGGAGGTCCTACGAGCAGTACTTC. It specifies CASSVGTSGRSYEQYF.